This is a list of T cell receptor beta chains from one sample in a study of blood T cell repertoires in COVID-19. This table comes from immunoSEQ multiplex PCR, and its TCRdb copy is limited to in-frame clones, with some not included. The sample lists around 250,000 clones, around nine tenths occurring once. Sequenced: peripheral blood. These receptors were obtained from a woman aged 55-69 years who had recovered from COVID-19. CDR3s include the opening cysteine and the closing phenylalanine or tryptophan. D genes are given only for firm matches. Clone size is shown for a subset of rows, as once, few, many or a class of expanded clone.

>TRBJ2-5|.|TRBV9|.
TGTGCCAGCAGCGTAGACAGGGGGGGAGAGACCCAGTACTTC
CASSVDRGGETQYF
>TRBJ2-3|many|TRBV6-2/TRBV6-3|TRBD2
TGTGCCAGCAGTGCGGGGGGCACAGATACGCAGTATTTT
CASSAGGTDTQYF
>TRBJ2-7|.|TRBV9|.
TGTGCCAGCAGCGTAGAATGGCGGGTGGGCGAGCAGTACTTC
CASSVEWRVGEQYF
>TRBJ1-1|.|TRBV15|TRBD1
TGTGCCACCAGCAGAGATCGGACAGGGGGAACTGAAGCTTTCTTT
CATSRDRTGGTEAFF
>TRBJ1-5|.|TRBV2|.
TGTGCCAGCAGTTCAGGGTTCCGTCAGCCCCAGCATTTT
CASSSGFRQPQHF
>TRBJ2-2|.|TRBV2|.
TGTGCCAGCAGTTCCTACGTGGCGAACACCGGGGAGCTGTTTTTT
CASSSYVANTGELFF
>TRBJ1-3|.|TRBV4-3|.
TGCGCCAGCAGCCAAGAAGGTTCCGGGAGTGGCACCATATATTTT
CASSQEGSGSGTIYF
>TRBJ1-2|.|TRBV12-3/TRBV12-4|TRBD1
TGTGCCAGCAGTACGACAGGGCCTGGCTACACCTTC
CASSTTGPGYTF
>TRBJ2-3|.|TRBV7-6|.
TGTGCCAGCAGCCCCCTCGGCCAGGGAGGTGCAGATACGCAGTATTTT
CASSPLGQGGADTQYF
>TRBJ2-7|once|TRBV5-1|TRBD1
TGCGCCAGCAGCAGGGGGCAGGTCACCTACGAGCAGTACTTC
CASSRGQVTYEQYF